A single sample is the source of the 13 T cell receptor beta chains below, sequenced in a study of OX40 agonist ivuxolimab in advanced cancers. Method: immunoSEQ multiplex PCR; TCRdb's copy keeps in-frame clones and lacks some. Of some 83,000 clones detected, roughly 85% appear once; the ten largest clones hold under 2.5%. The sample was CD4+ or CD8+ T cells sorted from blood, taken in a trial of the OX40 agonist ivuxolimab. The receptors come from an adult with an advanced solid tumor such as melanoma, head and neck, liver or kidney cancer.

The CDR3 loop is CASSPTGLGEQYF. The CDR3 DNA is TGTGCCAGCAGCCCGACAGGGTTGGGCGAGCAGTACTTC. The chain couples TRBV7-3 to TRBJ2-7; 7 nucleotides agree with TRBD1. This CDR3 has 13 residues. V shed 5 bases and J 6 bases; nucleotides not matched to a gene: 7. The germline gives CDR1 SGHTA, CDR2 FQGTGA.

The chain has TRBV28 and TRBJ1-5; 12 positions match TRBD1. The trim removed 2 bases at V and 6 bases at J, leaving 5 bases unmatched. The CDR3 covers 16 residues. Germline loops: CDR1 MDHEN, CDR2 SYDVKM. DNA for the CDR3: TGTGCCAGCAGTTTACCGGGACAGGGGGCGCGTCAGCCCCAGCATTTT. Its translation: CASSLPGQGARQPQHF.

The chain combines TRBV11-2 with TRBJ2-1, with 8 bases fitting TRBD1. J gave up 9 bases and V 0 bases, and 10 bases lay outside the gene matches. Germline CDR1 SGHAT, CDR2 FQNNGV. CDR3 length equals 16 residues. The CDR3 DNA reads as TGTGCCAGCAGCTTAGATCGATACAGGGGGAATCGTGAGCAGTTCTTC. Translating it yields CASSLDRYRGNREQFF.

The chain couples TRBV7-2 to TRBJ1-5; no clear D gene. Germline CDR1 and CDR2: SGHTA and FQGNSA. Deletions cut 5 bases from V and 6 bases from J, with 14 bases between. This CDR3 region has 14 residues. The CDR3 sequence is CASSLGGVGQPQHF. CDR3 nucleotides: TGTGCCAGCAGCCTAGGCGGAGTTGGTCAGCCCCAGCATTTT. Variable domain in full (rest from reference TRBV7-2 and TRBJ1-5): GAGVSQSPSNKVTEKGKDVELRCDPISGHTALYWYRQSLGQGLEFLIYFQGNSAPDKSGLPSDRFSAERTGGSVSTLTIQRTQQEDSAVYLCASSLGGVGQPQHFGDGTRLSIL.

The gene calls are TRBV5-1 and TRBJ1-2; 9 bases match TRBD1. The CDR3 length is 14 residues. V was pared by 4 bases and J by 8 bases, with 9 bases of the junction left unmatched. CDR1 is SGHRS, CDR2 YFSETQ, per germline. The CDR3 nucleotides are TGCGCCAGCAGCCGGATCTCGACAGGGGGAGGCTACACCTTC. It codes for CASSRISTGGGYTF.

This sequence joins TRBV7-3 and TRBJ2-2, with 9 bases lining up with TRBD2. Germline V gene data show CDR1 as SGHTA and CDR2 as FQGTGA. Trimming cost V 1 base and J 5 bases; bases outside gene matches: 5. The CDR3 is made up of 16 amino acids. CDR3 sequence: CASSLNAGGPTGELFF. The CDR3 DNA sequence: TGTGCCAGCAGCTTAAACGCGGGAGGGCCAACCGGGGAGCTGTTTTTT.

This clone has just one count. V usage is TRBV30 and J usage is TRBJ1-4; 7 bases line up with TRBD1. The germline V gene encodes CDR1 GTSNPN and CDR2 SVGIG (reference sequence). J lost 5 bases, V lost 4 bases, and 10 bases had no gene match. This CDR3 has 15 amino acids. The CDR3 loop reads CAWKKTGSLNEKLFF. The DNA for the CDR3 is TGTGCCTGGAAAAAGACAGGGTCCTTAAATGAAAAACTGTTTTTT.

V and J are TRBV5-1 and TRBJ2-5; 8 nucleotides match TRBD2. The V segment lost 0 bases and the J segment 3 bases; nucleotides outside the gene matches: 4. The CDR3 consists of 15 residues. Germline values: CDR1 SGHRS, CDR2 YFSETQ. The CDR3 spells CASSLAVSGKETQYF. The CDR3 nucleotides read TGCGCCAGCAGCTTGGCGGTTAGCGGGAAAGAGACCCAGTACTTC.

V gene TRBV6-1 combines with J gene TRBJ2-5; D tentatively fits TRBD1 or TRBD2 (5 bases each). CDR3 length: 12 residues. The V end was cut by 7 bases, the J end by 4 bases, with 10 bases between. Germline V gene data show CDR1 as MNHNS and CDR2 as SASEGT. The CDR3 spells CASTAGRETQYF. As DNA, the CDR3 is TGTGCCAGCACGGCAGGGAGAGAGACCCAGTACTTC.

The sample holds one count of this clone. Other DNA sequences in the same sample also yield this CDR3. The chain joins TRBV5-1 to TRBJ2-7, with 9 bases lining up with TRBD2. Germline assignment: CDR1 SGHRS and CDR2 YFSETQ. The CDR3 runs 15 residues. Trimming cost V 0 bases and J 2 bases; bases outside gene matches: 3. The CDR3: CASSLASGDTYEQYF. Here the CDR3 DNA reads TGCGCCAGCAGCTTGGCTAGCGGGGATACCTACGAGCAGTACTTC. The variable domain in full, completed from reference TRBV5-1 and TRBJ2-7, reads KAGVTQTPRYLIKTRGQQVTLSCSPISGHRSVSWYQQTPGQGLQFLFEYFSETQRNKGNFPGRFSGRQFSNSRSEMNVSTLELGDSALYLCASSLASGDTYEQYFGPGTRLTVT.

J is TRBJ1-1 and V is TRBV28; D is undetermined. The V gene's germline CDR1 is MDHEN and CDR2 SYDVKM. This CDR3 has 14 amino acids. V lost 1 base to trimming and J lost 0 bases, with 6 bases between them. The CDR3 sequence is CASSLLGMNTEAFF. The CDR3 nucleotides read TGTGCCAGCAGTTTATTAGGGATGAACACTGAAGCTTTCTTT.

This clone was seen a few times. This chain uses TRBV11-2 with TRBJ2-3; 8 bases are shared with TRBD2. There are 15 residues in the CDR3. CDR1 is SGHAT, CDR2 FQNNGV, per germline. Trimming took 9 bases from V and 2 from J; bases not matched to a gene: 10. The CDR3 DNA sequence: TGTGCCAGGGGGGAGCGGGGGAAAAACACAGATACGCAGTATTTT. It is translated as CARGERGKNTDTQYF.

The V gene is TRBV27, the J gene TRBJ1-2; 8 bases match TRBD1. CDR3 length equals 13 residues. Looked up from germline, CDR1 is MNHEY and CDR2 is SMNVEV (reference sequence). V trimming: 5 bases; J trimming: 5 bases; junction bases outside the gene matches: 4. The CDR3 is CASSPGQGYGYTF. CDR3 coding DNA: TGTGCCAGCAGTCCAGGACAGGGATATGGCTACACCTTC.